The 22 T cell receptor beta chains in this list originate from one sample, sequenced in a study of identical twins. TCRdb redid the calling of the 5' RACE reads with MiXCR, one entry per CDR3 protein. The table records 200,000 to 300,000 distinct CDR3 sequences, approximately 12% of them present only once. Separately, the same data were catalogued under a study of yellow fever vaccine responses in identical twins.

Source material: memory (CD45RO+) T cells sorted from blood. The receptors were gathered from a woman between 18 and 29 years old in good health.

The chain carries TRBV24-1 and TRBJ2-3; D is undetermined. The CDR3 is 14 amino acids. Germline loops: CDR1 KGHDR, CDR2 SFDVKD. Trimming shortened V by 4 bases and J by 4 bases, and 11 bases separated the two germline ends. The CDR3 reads CATSDLNPADTQYF. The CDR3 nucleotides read TGTGCCACCAGTGACCTTAACCCCGCAGATACGCAGTATTTT.

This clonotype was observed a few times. CDR3: CASSVGWTGHNEQFF. The CDR3 coding sequence is TGTGCCAGCAGCGTAGGCTGGACAGGCCACAATGAGCAGTTCTTC. This sequence joins TRBV9 and TRBJ2-1, with 7 bases identical to TRBD1. CDR3 size: 15 residues. V was clipped by 0 bases and J by 5 bases; unmatched bases: 5. Germline V gene data show CDR1 as SGDLS and CDR2 as YYNGEE. Full variable domain (remainder filled in from reference TRBV9 and TRBJ2-1): DSGVTQTPKHLITATGQRVTLRCSPRSGDLSVYWYQQSLDQGLQFLIQYYNGEERAKGNILERFSAQQFPDLHSELNLSSLELGDSALYFCASSVGWTGHNEQFFGPGTRLTVL.

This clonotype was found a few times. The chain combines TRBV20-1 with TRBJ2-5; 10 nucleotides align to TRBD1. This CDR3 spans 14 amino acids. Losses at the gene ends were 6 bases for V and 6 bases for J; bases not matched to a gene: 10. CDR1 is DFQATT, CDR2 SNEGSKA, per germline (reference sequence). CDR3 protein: CSATQGQGRQTQYF. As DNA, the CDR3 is TGCAGTGCAACCCAGGGACAGGGGAGACAGACCCAGTACTTC.

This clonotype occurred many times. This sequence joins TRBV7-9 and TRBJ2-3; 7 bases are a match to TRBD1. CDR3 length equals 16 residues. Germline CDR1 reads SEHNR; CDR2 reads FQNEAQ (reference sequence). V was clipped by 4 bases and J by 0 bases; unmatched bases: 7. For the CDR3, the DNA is TGTGCCAGCAGCTCCGGACAGGCACCTAGCACAGATACGCAGTATTTT. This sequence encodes CASSSGQAPSTDTQYF.

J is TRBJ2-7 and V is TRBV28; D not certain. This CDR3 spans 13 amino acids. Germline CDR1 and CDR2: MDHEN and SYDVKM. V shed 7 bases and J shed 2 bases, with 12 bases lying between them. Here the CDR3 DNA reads TGTGCCAGCACCAGGCCACCAGCCTACGAGCAGTACTTC. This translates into CASTRPPAYEQYF.

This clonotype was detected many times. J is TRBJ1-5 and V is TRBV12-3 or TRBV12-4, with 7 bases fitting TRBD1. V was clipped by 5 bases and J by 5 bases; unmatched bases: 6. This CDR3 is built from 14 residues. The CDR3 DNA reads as TGTGCCAGCAGTCCCGACAGGGCGTATCAGCCCCAGCATTTT. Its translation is CASSPDRAYQPQHF.

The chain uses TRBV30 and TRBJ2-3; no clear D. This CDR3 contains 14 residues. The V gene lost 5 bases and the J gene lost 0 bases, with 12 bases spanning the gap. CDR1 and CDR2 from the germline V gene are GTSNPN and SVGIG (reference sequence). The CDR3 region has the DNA TGTGCCTGGGGCACGGGTCGAAGCACAGATACGCAGTATTTT. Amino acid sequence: CAWGTGRSTDTQYF.

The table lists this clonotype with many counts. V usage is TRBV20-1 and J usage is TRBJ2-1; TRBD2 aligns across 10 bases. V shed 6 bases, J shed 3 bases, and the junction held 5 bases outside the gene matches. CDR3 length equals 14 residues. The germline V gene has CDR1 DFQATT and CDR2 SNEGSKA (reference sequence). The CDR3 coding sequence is TGCAGTGCCCGCCTAGCGGGAGACTACAATGAGCAGTTCTTC. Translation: CSARLAGDYNEQFF.

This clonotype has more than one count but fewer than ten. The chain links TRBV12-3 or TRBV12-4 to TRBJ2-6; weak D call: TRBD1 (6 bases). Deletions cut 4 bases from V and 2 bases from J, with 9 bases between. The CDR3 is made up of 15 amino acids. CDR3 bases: TGTGCCAGCAGTTCAAACAGGGCTGGGGCCAACGTCCTGACTTTC. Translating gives CASSSNRAGANVLTF.

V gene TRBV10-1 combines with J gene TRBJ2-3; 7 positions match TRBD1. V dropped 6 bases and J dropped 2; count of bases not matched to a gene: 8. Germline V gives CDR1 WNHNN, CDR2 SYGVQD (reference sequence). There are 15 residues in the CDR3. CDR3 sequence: CASRPGGKFTDTQYF. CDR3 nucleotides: TGCGCCAGCAGACCAGGGGGAAAATTCACAGATACGCAGTATTTT.

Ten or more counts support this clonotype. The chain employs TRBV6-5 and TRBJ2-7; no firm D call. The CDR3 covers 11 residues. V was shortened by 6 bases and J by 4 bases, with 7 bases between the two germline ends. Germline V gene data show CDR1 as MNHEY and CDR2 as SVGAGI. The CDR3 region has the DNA TGTGCCAGCAGCCGATTATACGAGCAGTACTTC. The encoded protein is CASSRLYEQYF.

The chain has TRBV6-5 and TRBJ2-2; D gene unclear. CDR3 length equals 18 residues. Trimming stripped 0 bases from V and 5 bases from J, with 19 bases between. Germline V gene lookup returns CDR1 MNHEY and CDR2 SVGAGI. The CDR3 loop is CASSYSRTRIDRTGELFF. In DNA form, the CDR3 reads TGTGCCAGCAGTTACTCGCGCACGCGTATCGATCGAACCGGGGAGCTGTTTTTT.

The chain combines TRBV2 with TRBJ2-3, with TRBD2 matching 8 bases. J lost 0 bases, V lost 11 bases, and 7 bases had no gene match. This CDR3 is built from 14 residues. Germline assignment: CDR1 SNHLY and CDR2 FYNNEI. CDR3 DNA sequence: TGTGCCGACCTAGCGGGTGGAAGCACAGATACGCAGTATTTT. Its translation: CADLAGGSTDTQYF.

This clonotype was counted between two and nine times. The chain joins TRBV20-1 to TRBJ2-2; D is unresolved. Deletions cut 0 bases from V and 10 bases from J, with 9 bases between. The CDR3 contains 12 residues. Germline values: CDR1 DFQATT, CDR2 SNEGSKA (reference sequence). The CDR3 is CSARDMGLELFF. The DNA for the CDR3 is TGCAGTGCTAGAGATATGGGGTTGGAGCTGTTTTTT.

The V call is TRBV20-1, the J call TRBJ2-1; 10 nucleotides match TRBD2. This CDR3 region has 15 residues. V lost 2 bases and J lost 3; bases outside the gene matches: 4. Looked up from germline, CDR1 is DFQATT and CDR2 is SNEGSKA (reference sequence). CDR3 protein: CSARPSGSYYNEQFF. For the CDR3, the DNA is TGCAGTGCTAGACCTAGCGGGAGCTACTACAATGAGCAGTTCTTC.

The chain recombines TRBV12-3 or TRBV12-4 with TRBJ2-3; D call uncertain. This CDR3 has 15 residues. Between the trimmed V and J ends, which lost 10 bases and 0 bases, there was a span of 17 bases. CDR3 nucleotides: TGTGCCAACCAGTTCCTCTATAGAAGCACAGATACGCAGTATTTT. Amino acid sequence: CANQFLYRSTDTQYF.

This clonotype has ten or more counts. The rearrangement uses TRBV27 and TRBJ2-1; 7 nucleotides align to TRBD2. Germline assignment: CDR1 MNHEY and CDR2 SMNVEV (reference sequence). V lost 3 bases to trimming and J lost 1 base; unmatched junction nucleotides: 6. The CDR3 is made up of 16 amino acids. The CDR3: CASSFGGTISYNEQFF. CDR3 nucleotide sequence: TGTGCCAGCAGTTTTGGCGGGACTATTTCCTACAATGAGCAGTTCTTC.

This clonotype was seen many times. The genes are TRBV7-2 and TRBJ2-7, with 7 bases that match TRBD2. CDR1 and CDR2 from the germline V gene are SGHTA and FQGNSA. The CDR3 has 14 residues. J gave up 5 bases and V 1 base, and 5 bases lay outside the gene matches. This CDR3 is CASSLGGGWNEQYF. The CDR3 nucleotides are TGTGCCAGCAGCTTAGGGGGGGGGTGGAACGAGCAGTACTTC.

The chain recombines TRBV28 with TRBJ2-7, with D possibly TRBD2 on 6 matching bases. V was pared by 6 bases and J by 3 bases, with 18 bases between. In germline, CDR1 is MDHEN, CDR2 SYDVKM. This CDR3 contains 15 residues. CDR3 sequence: CASSKVGGSNYEQYF. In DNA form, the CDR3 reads TGTGCCAGCAGCAAGGTGGGGGGAAGTAACTACGAGCAGTACTTC.

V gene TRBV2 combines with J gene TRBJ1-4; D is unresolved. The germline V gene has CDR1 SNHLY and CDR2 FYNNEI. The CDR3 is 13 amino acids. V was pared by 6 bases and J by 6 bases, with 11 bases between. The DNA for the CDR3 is TGTGCCAGCAGGGGAAGGAGGGATGAAAAACTGTTTTTT. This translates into CASRGRRDEKLFF.

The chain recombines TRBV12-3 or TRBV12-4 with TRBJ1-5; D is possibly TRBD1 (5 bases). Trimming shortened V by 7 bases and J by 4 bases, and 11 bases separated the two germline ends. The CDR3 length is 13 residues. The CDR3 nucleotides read TGTGCCAGCAACAATCAGGGAAATCAGCCCCAGCATTTT. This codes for CASNNQGNQPQHF.

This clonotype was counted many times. The CDR3 loop is CASSTTGLTYNEQFF. CDR3 nucleotide sequence: TGTGCCAGCAGCACAACGGGACTGACATACAATGAGCAGTTCTTC. The gene calls are TRBV7-9 and TRBJ2-1, with TRBD2 as a possible D gene (6 bases). The germline V gene has CDR1 SEHNR and CDR2 FQNEAQ (reference sequence). Trimming shortened V by 5 bases and J by 4 bases, and 15 bases separated the two germline ends. The CDR3 has 15 amino acids.